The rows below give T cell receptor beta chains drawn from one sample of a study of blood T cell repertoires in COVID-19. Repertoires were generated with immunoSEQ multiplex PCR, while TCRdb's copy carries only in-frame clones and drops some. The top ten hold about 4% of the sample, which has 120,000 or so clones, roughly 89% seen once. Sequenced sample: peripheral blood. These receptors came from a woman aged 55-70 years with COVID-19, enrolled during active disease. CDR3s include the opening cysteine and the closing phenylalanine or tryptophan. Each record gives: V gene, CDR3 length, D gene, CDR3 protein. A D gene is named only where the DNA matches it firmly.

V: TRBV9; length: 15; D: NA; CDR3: CASSGLGYSNQPQHF
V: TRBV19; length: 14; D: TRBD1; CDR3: CASSPRDRGGEQYF
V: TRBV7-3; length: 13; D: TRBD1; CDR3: CASSLGRGQPQHF
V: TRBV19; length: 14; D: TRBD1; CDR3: CASSPGQLNTEAFF
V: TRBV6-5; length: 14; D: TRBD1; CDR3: CASSYSTGKWGYTF
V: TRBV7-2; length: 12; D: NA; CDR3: CASRGGADTQYF
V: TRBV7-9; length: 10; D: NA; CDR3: CASSFGEQYF
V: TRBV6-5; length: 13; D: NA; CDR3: CASSYSIRYEQYF
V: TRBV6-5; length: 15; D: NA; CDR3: CASSRGEGVNTEAFF
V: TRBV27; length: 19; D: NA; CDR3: CASSFPPLWGGQPYNEQFF
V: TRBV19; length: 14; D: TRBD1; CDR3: CASSMGTVFSEAFF
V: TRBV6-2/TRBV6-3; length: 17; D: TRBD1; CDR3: CASSYSTGQISNQPQHF
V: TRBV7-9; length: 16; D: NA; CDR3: CASSLEAVLHTGELFF